Listed below are T cell receptor beta chains from one sample, sequenced in a study of T cell responses to AZD1222 COVID-19 vaccine. Method: immunoSEQ multiplex PCR; TCRdb's copy keeps in-frame clones and lacks some. Here the sample spans about 150,000 clones, around nine tenths being singletons. This specimen was peripheral blood, taken on day 0 of AZD1222 vaccination. Receptors originate from an adult in good health. The CDR3 runs from the conserved cysteine through the conserved F or W. D genes are given only for firm matches. Only part of the rows carry a size: once, few, many, or a class if the clone is expanded.

>TRBJ2-7|NA|TRBV27|NA
CASSLSGDPYEQYF
TGTGCCAGCAGTTTATCCGGGGACCCGTACGAGCAGTACTTC
>TRBJ2-7|once|TRBV5-1|NA
CASSHPTLNGGPSYEQYF
TGCGCCAGCAGCCACCCTACCTTGAATGGCGGTCCCTCCTACGAGCAGTACTTC
>TRBJ2-1|NA|TRBV15|NA
CATSDGDSTSSYNEQFF
TGTGCCACCAGCGACGGGGACTCCACAAGCTCCTACAATGAGCAGTTCTTC
>TRBJ1-6|NA|TRBV4-2|NA
CASSQEVSLAGMPLHF
TGTGCCAGCAGCCAAGAAGTGAGCCTGGCCGGTATGCCCCTCCACTTT
>TRBJ1-1|NA|TRBV19|TRBD1
CASRQTGTSEAFF
TGTGCCAGTAGACAGACAGGGACCTCTGAAGCTTTCTTT
>TRBJ2-4|NA|TRBV21-1|NA
CASSKGGDRGPRVAKNIQYF
TGTGCCAGCAGCAAAGGTGGGGACAGGGGACCTAGGGTAGCCAAAAACATTCAGTACTTC
>TRBJ1-6|NA|TRBV3-1/TRBV3-2|NA
CASRSGNSPLHF
TGTGCCAGCAGGTCAGGGAATTCACCCCTCCACTTT
>TRBJ2-7|NA|TRBV5-6|NA
CASTDSNAYEQYF
TGTGCCAGCACAGACAGTAACGCCTACGAGCAGTACTTC
>TRBJ2-7|once|TRBV4-2|TRBD2
CASSQVGGSSYEQYF
TGTGCCAGCAGCCAAGTGGGCGGGAGCTCCTACGAGCAGTACTTC
>TRBJ2-7|NA|TRBV3-1/TRBV3-2|TRBD2
CASSLAGGVYEQYF
TGTGCCAGCAGCCTAGCGGGAGGAGTGTACGAGCAGTACTTC
>TRBJ1-5|NA|TRBV20-1|NA
CSASSPSTLTRGDNQPQHF
TGCAGTGCTAGTAGCCCGAGTACACTGACAAGGGGCGACAATCAGCCCCAGCATTTT
>TRBJ2-5|NA|TRBV6-5|TRBD1
CASSYTGQGGETQYF
TGTGCCAGCAGTTACACCGGACAGGGTGGAGAGACCCAGTACTTC
>TRBJ2-1|NA|TRBV1|NA
CTSSRKRLAGDYEQFF
TGCACCAGCAGCCGAAAAAGACTAGCGGGAGACTATGAGCAGTTCTTC
>TRBJ1-5|NA|TRBV11-2|NA
CASSRRVRQPQHF
TGTGCCAGCAGCCGCAGGGTCCGTCAGCCCCAGCATTTT
>TRBJ2-7|NA|TRBV30|NA
CAWSVGARDEQYF
TGTGCCTGGAGTGTTGGGGCGAGGGACGAGCAGTACTTC
>TRBJ1-1|NA|TRBV10-3|NA
CAISETSAFENTEAFF
TGTGCCATCAGTGAGACTTCGGCCTTTGAGAACACTGAAGCTTTCTTT
>TRBJ2-1|NA|TRBV7-6|NA
CASSYYNEQFF
TGTGCCAGCAGCTACTACAATGAGCAGTTCTTC
>TRBJ2-2|NA|TRBV3-1/TRBV3-2|TRBD2
CASSPYEAGGIGELFF
TGTGCCAGCAGCCCTTATGAAGCGGGAGGAATCGGGGAGCTGTTTTTT
>TRBJ2-2|NA|TRBV5-5|NA
CASSSRDLNTGELFF
TGTGCCAGCAGCTCCCGGGACCTCAACACCGGGGAGCTGTTTTTT
>TRBJ2-7|NA|TRBV5-1|TRBD1
CASSLGTGFYEQYF
TGCGCCAGCAGCTTGGGGACAGGGTTCTACGAGCAGTACTTC
>TRBJ1-2|NA|TRBV13|TRBD1
CASSSRTGRVGYTF
TGTGCCAGCAGCTCCCGGACAGGGAGGGTTGGCTACACCTTC
>TRBJ2-5|NA|TRBV25-1|TRBD1
CASRATGSETQYF
TGTGCCAGCCGAGCGACAGGGTCTGAGACCCAGTACTTC
>TRBJ1-2|NA|TRBV19|NA
CASSPRGDYGYTF
TGTGCCAGTAGTCCCAGGGGCGACTATGGCTACACCTTC
>TRBJ1-1|NA|TRBV2|NA
CASRVSRGNTEAFF
TGTGCCAGCAGAGTTTCAAGGGGGAACACTGAAGCTTTCTTT
>TRBJ1-2|NA|TRBV13|NA
CASSASAVGGYTF
TGTGCCAGCAGCGCCTCGGCGGTCGGTGGCTACACCTTC
>TRBJ2-1|NA|TRBV6-1|NA
CASSEARGVYNEQFF
TGTGCCAGCAGTGAAGCCAGAGGAGTGTACAATGAGCAGTTCTTC
>TRBJ2-2|once|TRBV11-2|NA
CASSLAAGSPGELFF
TGTGCCAGCAGCTTAGCAGCAGGGAGCCCCGGGGAGCTGTTTTTT
>TRBJ2-2|NA|TRBV28|NA
CASSKYRAVKTGELFF
TGTGCCAGCAGTAAATACAGGGCGGTTAAGACCGGGGAGCTGTTTTTT
>TRBJ2-3|once|TRBV6-2/TRBV6-3|TRBD1
CASSYPRDRATDTQYF
TGTGCCAGCAGTTACCCCCGGGACAGGGCCACAGATACGCAGTATTTT
>TRBJ1-3|once|TRBV5-6|NA
CASRTRQAVGNTIYF
TGTGCCAGCAGAACCCGACAGGCGGTAGGAAACACCATATATTTT
>TRBJ1-5|NA|TRBV6-6|TRBD1
CASSYRGQLNQPQHF
TGTGCCAGCAGTTACCGGGGACAGCTAAATCAGCCCCAGCATTTT
>TRBJ2-3|NA|TRBV30|TRBD1
CAWTTGESDTQYF
TGTGCCTGGACTACAGGGGAGTCGGATACGCAGTATTTT
>TRBJ2-1|NA|TRBV6-4|TRBD1
CASSDSSGGGNEQFF
TGTGCCAGCAGTGACTCGTCAGGGGGCGGGAATGAGCAGTTCTTC
>TRBJ2-7|NA|TRBV1|NA
CTSSRGTGFSYEQYF
TGCACCAGCAGCCGAGGGACAGGCTTTTCCTACGAGCAGTACTTC
>TRBJ1-1|NA|TRBV6-6|TRBD1
CASSLGGRGQTEAFF
TGTGCCAGCAGCCTCGGGGGCAGGGGGCAAACTGAAGCTTTCTTT
>TRBJ2-1|NA|TRBV12-3/TRBV12-4|NA
CASSLFSGNEQFF
TGTGCCAGCAGTTTATTTAGCGGCAATGAGCAGTTCTTC
>TRBJ2-3|NA|TRBV5-1|NA
CASSPRDLGTDTQYF
TGCGCCAGCAGCCCGAGGGACCTAGGCACAGATACGCAGTATTTT
>TRBJ2-7|NA|TRBV5-6|NA
CASSFGASYEQYF
TGTGCCAGCAGCTTCGGCGCCTCCTACGAGCAGTACTTC
>TRBJ1-5|NA|TRBV6-2/TRBV6-3|TRBD1
CASSRTGQGIYNQPQHF
TGTGCCAGCAGCAGAACGGGACAGGGGATTTACAATCAGCCCCAGCATTTT
>TRBJ1-1|NA|TRBV5-1|NA
CASSFRAMNTEAFF
TGCGCCAGCAGTTTTCGGGCGATGAACACTGAAGCTTTCTTT
>TRBJ2-7|NA|TRBV24-1|NA
CATSDTRIQYF
TGTGCCACCAGTGATACTCGGATTCAGTACTTC
>TRBJ1-2|NA|TRBV5-1|TRBD1
CASSLGDRANYGYTF
TGCGCCAGCAGCTTGGGGGACAGGGCTAACTATGGCTACACCTTC
>TRBJ2-1|once|TRBV12-3/TRBV12-4|NA
CASSTDNFQQFF
TGTGCCAGCAGTACCGACAACTTCCAGCAGTTCTTC
>TRBJ2-7|NA|TRBV4-1|TRBD2
CASSLLEGLAGATYEQYF
TGCGCCAGCAGCCTCCTGGAGGGACTAGCGGGAGCGACCTACGAGCAGTACTTC
>TRBJ2-7|NA|TRBV7-2|TRBD2
CASSLASTGGGYEQYF
TGTGCCAGCAGCTTAGCGAGTACGGGAGGGGGTTACGAGCAGTACTTC
>TRBJ1-5|once|TRBV27|NA
CASSLTGIGNQPQHF
TGTGCCAGCAGTTTAACAGGGATTGGCAATCAGCCCCAGCATTTT
>TRBJ2-2|NA|TRBV19|TRBD2
CASSRTSGIKITGELFF
TGTGCCAGTAGCCGGACTAGCGGGATCAAGATCACCGGGGAGCTGTTTTTT
>TRBJ2-7|NA|TRBV7-2|NA
CASSPWLVAYEQYF
TGTGCCAGCAGCCCCTGGCTCGTGGCCTACGAGCAGTACTTC
>TRBJ1-3|NA|TRBV19|NA
CASNPVTGGSGNTIYF
TGTGCCAGTAACCCCGTGACAGGCGGCTCTGGAAACACCATATATTTT